A single sample is the source of the 6 T cell receptor beta chains below, sequenced in a study of neurological immune-mediated disorders. TCRdb reprocessed the 5' RACE reads via MiXCR and lists one record per CDR3 protein. This table holds over 60,000 distinct CDR3 sequences, less than 6% found once. Sequencing was performed on PBMCs. The source of these receptors is a woman in her 50s with multiple sclerosis.

A note on this clonotype: A read error may explain this, as a much larger clone is one base away. The rearrangement links TRBV18 to TRBJ2-3; D unresolved. The V end was cut by 5 bases, the J end by 4 bases, with 10 bases between. Germline assignment: CDR1 KGHSH and CDR2 LQKENI. CDR3 length equals 13 residues. Here the CDR3 reads CASSSPVADTQYF. The CDR3 nucleotides read TGTGCCAGCTCATCCCCGGTGGCAGATACGCAGTATTTT. Variable domain in full (rest from reference TRBV18 and TRBJ2-3): NAGVMQNPRHLVRRRGQEARLRCSPMKGHSHVYWYRQLPEEGLKFMVYLQKENIIDESGMPKERFSAEFPKEGPSILRIQQVVRGDSAAYFCASSSPVADTQYFGPGTRLTVL.

This clonotype has a count of ten or more. This chain uses TRBV20-1 with TRBJ1-1, with 7 positions matching TRBD1. Germline V gene sequence: CDR1 DFQATT, CDR2 SNEGSKA (reference sequence). J gave up 5 bases and V 5 bases, and 8 bases lay outside the gene matches. This CDR3 has 13 amino acids. CDR3 sequence (DNA): TGCAGTGCTGTTAGGGGGCCGGTAACTGAAGCTTTCTTT. It codes for CSAVRGPVTEAFF.

This clonotype was seen repeatedly, ten times or more. This rearrangement joins TRBV20-1 to TRBJ2-3; TRBD2 aligns across 10 bases. The CDR3 totals 14 residues. Germline CDR1 reads DFQATT; CDR2 reads SNEGSKA (reference sequence). Trimming cost V 5 bases and J 4 bases; bases outside gene matches: 6. In DNA, the CDR3 is TGCAGTGCTTCGCATAGCGGGGGGCCAGATACGCAGTATTTT. Protein product: CSASHSGGPDTQYF.

There are many counts of this clonotype. J is TRBJ1-4 and V is TRBV5-5, with 10 bases that match TRBD1. In germline, CDR1 is SGHKS, CDR2 YYEKEE (reference sequence). CDR3 length: 14 residues. The V segment lost 3 bases and the J segment 6 bases; nucleotides outside the gene matches: 2. CDR3 DNA sequence: TGTGCCAGCAGCTATGGACAGGGGGATGAAAAACTGTTTTTT. This translates into CASSYGQGDEKLFF.

This clonotype was found many times. The J gene is TRBJ1-2, the V gene TRBV5-1; D ambiguous. Looked up from germline, CDR1 is SGHRS and CDR2 is YFSETQ. Trimming stripped 0 bases from V and 5 bases from J, with 8 bases between. The CDR3 loop spans 13 amino acids. CDR3 sequence: CASSLADRYGYTF. The CDR3 DNA sequence: TGCGCCAGCAGCTTGGCCGACCGTTATGGCTACACCTTC.

This clonotype was seen at least ten times. The rearrangement uses TRBV7-2 and TRBJ2-4; possibly TRBD1 for D (6 bases). The germline gives CDR1 SGHTA, CDR2 FQGNSA. The CDR3 runs 15 residues. V lost 5 bases, J lost 5 bases, and 16 bases lay in between. The CDR3 bases are TGTGCCAGCAGCCCTCCCCAGGGGAATCAAAACATTCAGTACTTC. This gives the protein CASSPPQGNQNIQYF.